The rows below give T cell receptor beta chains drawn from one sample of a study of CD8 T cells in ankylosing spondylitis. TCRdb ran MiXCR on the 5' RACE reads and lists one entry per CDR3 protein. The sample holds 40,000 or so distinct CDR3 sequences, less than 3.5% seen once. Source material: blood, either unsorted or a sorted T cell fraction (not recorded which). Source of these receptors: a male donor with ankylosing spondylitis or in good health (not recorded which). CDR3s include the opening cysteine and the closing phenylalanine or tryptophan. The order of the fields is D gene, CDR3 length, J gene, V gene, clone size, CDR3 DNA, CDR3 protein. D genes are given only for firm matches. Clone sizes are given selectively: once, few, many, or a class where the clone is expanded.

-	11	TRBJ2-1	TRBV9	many	TGTGCCAGCAGCGTAATCGGTGAGCAGTTCTTC	CASSVIGEQFF
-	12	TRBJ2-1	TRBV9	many	TGTGCCAGCAGCCCACGGTTCGATGAGCAGTTCTTC	CASSPRFDEQFF
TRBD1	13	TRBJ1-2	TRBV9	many	TGTGCCAGCAGCCCCGAGGACAGGAGGGGCTACACCTTC	CASSPEDRRGYTF
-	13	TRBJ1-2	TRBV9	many	TGTGCCAGCAGCGTAGCTAACGGAGATAGTTACACCTTC	CASSVANGDSYTF
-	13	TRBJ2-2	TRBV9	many	TGTGCCAGCAGCCGCGCTCTAGCCGGGGAGCTGTTTTTT	CASSRALAGELFF
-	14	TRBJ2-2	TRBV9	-	TGTGCCAGCAGCGTCCGACAGGTTGGCGGGGAGCTGTTTTTT	CASSVRQVGGELFF
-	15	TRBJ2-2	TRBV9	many	TGTGCCAGCAGCGTTAGCGGCACGAACACCGGGGAGCTGTTTTTT	CASSVSGTNTGELFF
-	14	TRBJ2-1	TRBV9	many	TGTGCCAGCAGCGTAGTGGTCGAAGACAATGAGCAGTTCTTC	CASSVVVEDNEQFF
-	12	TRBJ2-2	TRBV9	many	TGTGCCAGCAGCGTCAATCGCGGGGAGCTGTTTTTT	CASSVNRGELFF
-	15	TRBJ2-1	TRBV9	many	TGTGCCAGCAGCGTAGCTTCCAGCCCAAACCATGAGCAGTTCTTC	CASSVASSPNHEQFF
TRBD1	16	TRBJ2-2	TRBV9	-	TGTGCCAGCAGCGGAAGACAGGGAACGAACACCGGGGAGCTGTTTTTT	CASSGRQGTNTGELFF
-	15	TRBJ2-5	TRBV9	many	TGTGCCAGCAGCGTAGCTACTGGCGGGAAAGAGACCCAGTACTTC	CASSVATGGKETQYF
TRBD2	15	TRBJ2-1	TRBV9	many	TGTGCCAGCAGCGTAGGACTAGCGGGGTTCAATGAGCAGTTCTTC	CASSVGLAGFNEQFF
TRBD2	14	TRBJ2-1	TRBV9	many	TGTGCCAGCAGCTCAGGGGTAGCGGGAGATGAGCAGTTCTTC	CASSSGVAGDEQFF
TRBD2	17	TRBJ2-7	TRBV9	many	TGTGCCAGCAGCGTACGGTCCACGGGAGGTGTCCCCTACGAGCAGTACTTC	CASSVRSTGGVPYEQYF
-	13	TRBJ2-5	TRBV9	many	TGTGCCAGCAGCGTAGACACAGAAGAGACCCAGTACTTC	CASSVDTEETQYF
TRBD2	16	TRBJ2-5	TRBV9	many	TGTGCCAGCAGCGGTAGACTAGCGGGAGGGCCGGAGACCCAGTACTTC	CASSGRLAGGPETQYF
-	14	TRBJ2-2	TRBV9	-	TGTGCCAGCAGCCCAACACCCAACACCGGGGAGCTGTTTTTT	CASSPTPNTGELFF
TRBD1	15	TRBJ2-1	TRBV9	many	TGTGCCAGCACCCCGACAGGGAACTCCTACAATGAGCAGTTCTTC	CASTPTGNSYNEQFF
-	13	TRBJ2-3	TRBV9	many	TGTGCCAGCAGCGTAGAGGCCACAGATACGCAGTATTTT	CASSVEATDTQYF
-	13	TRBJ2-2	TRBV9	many	TGTGCCAGCAGCGTAGACGGGGACGGGGAGCTGTTTTTT	CASSVDGDGELFF
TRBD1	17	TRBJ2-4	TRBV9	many	TGTGCCAGCAGCCCCGCGGGGACAGGGTCAACCAAAAACATTCAGTACTTC	CASSPAGTGSTKNIQYF
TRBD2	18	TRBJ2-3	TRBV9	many	TGTGCCAGCAGCCCCCGGACTAGCGGGAGCATCCGCACAGATACGCAGTATTTT	CASSPRTSGSIRTDTQYF
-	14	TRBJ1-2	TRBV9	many	TGTGCCAGCAGCGTAGGCCAGGGTCCAGGAGGCTACACCTTC	CASSVGQGPGGYTF
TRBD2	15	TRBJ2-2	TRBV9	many	TGTGCCAGCACCAACAAAAGCGGGAGGGCCGGGGAGCTGTTTTTT	CASTNKSGRAGELFF
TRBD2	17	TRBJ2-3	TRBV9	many	TGTGCCAGCAGCGTAGGGGCTAGCGGGAGTCTCACAGATACGCAGTATTTT	CASSVGASGSLTDTQYF
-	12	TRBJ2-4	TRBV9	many	TGTGCCAGCAGCGGGGGTTCTGACATTCAGTACTTC	CASSGGSDIQYF
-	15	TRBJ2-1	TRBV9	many	TGTGCCAGCAGCGTAGGGAGCGGGACAACGAATGAGCAGTTCTTC	CASSVGSGTTNEQFF
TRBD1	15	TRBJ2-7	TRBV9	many	TGTGCCAGCAGCCCCCGGACAGGGCCGACCTACGAGCAGTACTTC	CASSPRTGPTYEQYF
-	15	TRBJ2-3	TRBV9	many	TGTGCCAGCAGCGTAGTAGCGGCCAGCACAGATACGCAGTATTTT	CASSVVAASTDTQYF
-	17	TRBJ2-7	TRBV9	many	TGTGCCAGCAGCGCAACCCTCAGGGGGGCGGGAGTAACCGAGCAGTACTTC	CASSATLRGAGVTEQYF
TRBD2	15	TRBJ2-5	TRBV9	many	TGTGCCAGCAGCGTAGGTGCTAGCGGTCAAGAGACCCAGTACTTC	CASSVGASGQETQYF
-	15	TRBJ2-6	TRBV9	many	TGTGCCAGCAGCGTAGACAGGGTCGGGGCCAACGTCCTGACTTTC	CASSVDRVGANVLTF
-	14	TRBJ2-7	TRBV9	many	TGTGCCAGCAGCGGGGACCCTGGAGGCTACGAGCAGTACTTC	CASSGDPGGYEQYF
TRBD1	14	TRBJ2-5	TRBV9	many	TGTGCCAGCAGCTTGACAGGGGGCAGGGAGACCCAGTACTTC	CASSLTGGRETQYF
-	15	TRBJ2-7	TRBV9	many	TGTGCCAGCAGCGTAGGGGATTGGAAGGGTAGCGAGCAGTACTTC	CASSVGDWKGSEQYF
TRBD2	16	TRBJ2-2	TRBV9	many	TGTGCCAGCAGCGTAGTTAGCGGGAGTTTCACCGGGGAGCTGTTTTTT	CASSVVSGSFTGELFF
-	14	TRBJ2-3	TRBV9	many	TGTGCCAGCAGCGTCGGACTGCGCACAGATACGCAGTATTTT	CASSVGLRTDTQYF
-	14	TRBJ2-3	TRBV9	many	TGTGCCAGCAGCATAGAGGCCTTCCCTGATACGCAGTATTTT	CASSIEAFPDTQYF
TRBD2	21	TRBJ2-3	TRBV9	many	TGTGCCAGCAGCGTAGCTACGGCTAGCGGAGAATCTCATTCTAGCACAGATACGCAGTATTTT	CASSVATASGESHSSTDTQYF
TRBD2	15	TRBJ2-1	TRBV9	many	TGTGCCAGCAGCATAGCGGGAGCTAACTACAATGAGCAGTTCTTC	CASSIAGANYNEQFF